A single sample is the source of the 14 T cell receptor beta chains below, sequenced in a study of blood T cell repertoires in COVID-19. The assay was immunoSEQ multiplex PCR, and TCRdb's table has in-frame clones only and misses some. The sample includes approximately 100,000 clones, roughly two thirds of them seen just once. The sample comprised peripheral blood. The source is a man older than 75 with acute or convalescent COVID-19.

The CDR3, as DNA: TGTGCCAGCAGCTTTCAGGGTATAGTCTATGGCTACACCTTC. It codes for CASSFQGIVYGYTF. The chain employs TRBV5-4 and TRBJ1-2; the D gene is possibly TRBD1 (5 bases). This CDR3 is built from 14 residues. V shed 2 bases and J shed 4 bases, with 12 bases lying between them. Germline V CDR1 and CDR2: SGHNT, YYREEE (reference sequence).

This sequence joins TRBV19 and TRBJ2-2, with 7 bases matching TRBD1. The germline V gene encodes CDR1 LNHDA and CDR2 SQIVND (reference sequence). With 7 bases clipped from V and 4 bases from J, the junction kept 6 bases outside the gene matches. This CDR3 has 14 residues. The CDR3 protein is CASIGTEFTGELFF. The CDR3 nucleotides read TGTGCCAGTATCGGGACAGAATTCACCGGGGAGCTGTTTTTT.

The chain uses TRBV19 and TRBJ2-2, with D perhaps TRBD2 (5 bases). Between the trimmed V and J ends, which lost 7 bases and 2 bases, there was a span of 14 bases. The length of the CDR3 is 15 residues. From germline, CDR1 is LNHDA and CDR2 SQIVND (reference sequence). The CDR3 DNA sequence: TGTGCCAGTAATATTGGAGGACTCAACACCGGGGAGCTGTTTTTT. It yields the protein CASNIGGLNTGELFF.

There are many counts of this clone. The rearrangement joins TRBV20-1 to TRBJ1-2; no firm D call. Trimming removed 7 bases at V and 6 bases at J, with 12 bases between. The CDR3 loop spans 11 amino acids. In germline, CDR1 is DFQATT, CDR2 SNEGSKA (reference sequence). The CDR3 DNA sequence: TGCAGTGTCAACGGAGTCCATGGCTACACCTTC. This encodes CSVNGVHGYTF.

This chain links TRBV11-2 with TRBJ2-1, with 7 positions matching TRBD2. The V and J ends lost 5 bases and 3 bases, in that order; junction bases with no gene match: 7. Germline V gives CDR1 SGHAT, CDR2 FQNNGV. CDR3 length: 15 amino acids. CDR3 in DNA: TGTGCCAGCAGCGCCGGCGGGAGCGGCTACAATGAGCAGTTCTTC. The encoded protein is CASSAGGSGYNEQFF.

J is TRBJ1-2 and V is TRBV7-9; D is uncertain. The CDR3 consists of 12 residues. CDR1 is SEHNR and CDR2 is FQNEAQ in the germline V gene (reference sequence). Deletions cut 4 bases from V and 3 bases from J, with 6 bases between. The CDR3 protein is CASSSMDYGYTF. The CDR3 DNA sequence: TGTGCCAGCAGCTCTATGGACTATGGCTACACCTTC.

This rearrangement joins TRBV6-6 to TRBJ1-6; 9 bases map to TRBD1. The germline V gene encodes CDR1 MNHNY and CDR2 SVGAGI (reference sequence). V lost 7 bases and J lost 7; bases outside the gene matches: 2. The CDR3 totals 13 residues. The CDR3: CASKGQGNSPLHF. The CDR3 DNA reads TGTGCCAGCAAGGGACAGGGAAATTCACCCCTCCACTTT.

This sequence joins TRBV15 and TRBJ2-1, with TRBD2 matching 8 bases. With V trimmed by 5 bases and J by 5 bases, 5 bases remained unmatched. The CDR3 extends over 14 amino acids. Germline V gene sequence: CDR1 LNHNV, CDR2 YYDKDF (reference sequence). For the CDR3, the DNA is TGTGCCACCAGCGGTAGCGGGGTCAACAATGAGCAGTTCTTC. Its protein is CATSGSGVNNEQFF.

The chain combines TRBV20-1 with TRBJ2-1; 7 bases are shared with TRBD2. The CDR3 loop spans 11 amino acids. CDR1 and CDR2 from the germline V gene are DFQATT and SNEGSKA (reference sequence). The CDR3 spells CRAKAGSEQFF. DNA of the CDR3: TGCAGGGCGAAAGCGGGAAGTGAGCAGTTCTTC.

The chain is built from TRBV7-2 and TRBJ2-6; D gene ambiguous. Trimming left V 0 bases short and J 4 bases short, with 10 bases between. The CDR3 contains 16 residues. The germline gives CDR1 SGHTA, CDR2 FQGNSA. CDR3 protein: CASSLAITSGANVLTF. DNA for the CDR3: TGTGCCAGCAGCTTAGCGATTACATCCGGGGCCAACGTCCTGACTTTC.

The chain is built from TRBV7-2 and TRBJ2-1, with D maybe TRBD2 (6 bases). The CDR3 totals 15 residues. Trimming pared 0 bases from V and 7 bases from J, leaving 13 bases between. Germline values: CDR1 SGHTA, CDR2 FQGNSA. The chain's CDR3 is CASSLAGGLWNEQFF. The DNA of the CDR3 is TGTGCCAGCAGCTTAGCCGGGGGTTTGTGGAATGAGCAGTTCTTC.

The chain combines TRBV28 with TRBJ1-6; D is ambiguous. The V and J ends lost 4 bases and 14 bases respectively, with 9 bases between them. Germline CDR1 and CDR2: MDHEN and SYDVKM. This CDR3 spans 11 amino acids. The CDR3 spells CASSSRSSLHF. The DNA of the CDR3 is TGTGCCAGCAGTTCGAGGAGTTCCCTCCACTTT. Complete variable domain (other parts from reference TRBV28 and TRBJ1-6): DVKVTQSSRYLVKRTGEKVFLECVQDMDHENMFWYRQDPGLGLRLIYFSYDVKMKEKGDIPEGYSVSREKKERFSLILESASTNQTSMYLCASSSRSSLHFGNGTRLTVT.

This chain joins TRBV3-1 (or the pseudogene TRBV3-2) and TRBJ2-5; the match to TRBD2 covers 10 bases. CDR1 and CDR2 (germline): LGHDT, YNNKEL (reference sequence). The CDR3 loop spans 16 amino acids. J gave up 2 bases and V 3 bases, and 6 bases lay outside the gene matches. The CDR3 nucleotides are TGTGCCAGCAGCCACCTCAGCGGGAGGGCGCAAGAGACCCAGTACTTC. Protein sequence: CASSHLSGRAQETQYF.

This clone occurred many times. The chain recombines TRBV21-1 with TRBJ2-7; the table gives TRBD1 as D, unverified against the DNA. TRBV21-1 is classified as a pseudogene. The CDR3 spans 19 residues. The chain's CDR3 is CASSKEQKTGLFLLYEQYF. CDR3 nucleotides: TGTGCCAGCAGCAAAGAACAAAAGACAGGACTCTTTCTGCTTTACGAGCAGTACTTC.